Presented here are 16 T cell receptor delta chains from one specimen sequenced in a study of gammadelta T cells in human blood (dated by TCRdb to the early 2020s). The method was RT-PCR. Sequencing relied on an Illumina MiSeq. Via CATT, TCRdb reprocessed the public reads, and rows with identical DNA were then joined. Present in this sample are fewer than 1,500 delta-chain clones, roughly 11% of which were seen just once. The ten largest clonotypes hold approximately 6.2% of the sample. Sequencing was performed on non-Vgamma9Vdelta2 gamma-delta T cells from cord blood. These TCRs come from a newborn.

Notes on this clone: A much larger clonotype is one base distant, so this may be a read error. The rearrangement links TRDV1 to TRDJ1, with 11 bases lining up with TRDD3. The CDR3 is made up of 20 amino acids. V lost 4 bases, J lost 1 base, and 17 bases stayed unmatched. CDR1 and CDR2 (germline): TSWWSYY, QGS. The chain's CDR3 is CALGATTRRSGGYATDKLIF. CDR3 nucleotide sequence: TGTGCTCTTGGGGCAACTACCCGTCGGAGTGGGGGATACGCCACCGATAAACTCATCTTT.

Concerning this clone: This may stem from a read error, because a much larger clone lies one nucleotide away. Other DNA sequences in this sample translate to the same CDR3. The chain has TRDV1 and TRDJ1; TRDD3 aligns across 10 bases. The CDR3 loop spans 20 amino acids. CDR1 is TSWWSYY, CDR2 QGS, per germline. Unmatched junction bases numbered 19, after V lost 6 bases and J lost 0 bases. Here the CDR3 reads CALGPKGPFGGYSYTDKLIF. The CDR3 DNA reads TGTGCTCTTGGTCCTAAGGGCCCCTTTGGGGGATACTCGTACACCGATAAACTCATCTTT.

With regard to this clone: A much more abundant neighbour one base away suggests this may be a read error. The chain carries TRDV1 and TRDJ1; perhaps TRDD3 as D (5 bases). The CDR3 sequence is 16 residues long. CDR1 and CDR2 from the germline V gene are TSWWSYY and QGS. The V gene lost 5 bases and the J gene lost 2 bases, with 18 bases spanning the gap. The CDR3 DNA reads TGTGCTCTTGGGAGAACATGGGGCCCCTTTACCGATAAACTCATCTTT. It codes for CALGRTWGPFTDKLIF.

On this clone itself: One base away lies a much larger clone, so this may be a sequencing read error. V is TRDV1 and J is TRDJ1; the D is unclear. V lost 1 base to trimming and J lost 7 bases, with 16 bases between them. Germline V lookup: CDR1 TSWWSYY, CDR2 QGS. This CDR3 is 15 amino acids long. CDR3 in DNA: TGTGCTCTTGGGGAACGTGCTTCAGTGGTTTTTAAACTCATCTTT. This codes for CALGERASVVFKLIF.

A word on this clone: Since a much larger clone is just one base distant, this may be a read error. This CDR3 is also generated by other DNA sequences in the sample. This sequence joins TRDV1 and TRDJ3; 11 positions agree with TRDD3. Here the J gene was assigned by germline matching of the DNA, as TCRdb has none. The CDR3 has 24 amino acids. Germline V gives CDR1 TSWWSYY, CDR2 QGS. The CDR3 coding sequence is TGTGCTCTTGGGGAACTATTAGTTGCCCCTGTACTGGGGGATAGATACAGGGACACTCGACAGATGTTTTTC. Its protein is CALGELLVAPVLGDRYRDTRQMFF.

Turning to this clone: A clone one base away is much larger, so this may be a read error. The chain links TRDV3 to TRDJ1; 11 bases are shared with TRDD3. CDR3 length equals 20 residues. Germline CDR1 TVYSNPD, CDR2 GDNSRS (reference sequence). The CDR3 reads CSFIGVTYWGINYYTDKLIF. The CDR3 DNA reads TGTTCCTTTATAGGAGTCACGTACTGGGGGATAAACTATTACACCGATAAACTCATCTTT.

Regarding this clone: Compared with germline, one end of the junction differs, possibly owing to a read error. Distinct nucleotide sequences in the sample also encode this CDR3. The chain joins TRDV1 to TRDJ1; D ambiguous. Germline V gene data show CDR1 as TSWWSYY and CDR2 as QGS. The CDR3 totals 16 residues. The CDR3 DNA reads TGTGCTCTTGGGGAACTTTCGGTCCCGTACACTGATAAACTCATCTTT. Translated: CALGELSVPYTDKLIF.

This clone is classed as large. V usage is TRDV3 and J usage is TRDJ1, with 7 bases identical to TRDD3. V shed 2 bases and J 1 base; nucleotides not matched to a gene: 10. Germline V lookup: CDR1 TVYSNPD, CDR2 GDNSRS (reference sequence). CDR3 length equals 15 residues. This CDR3 reads CAFRARIRSTDKLIF. CDR3 nucleotide sequence: TGTGCCTTTCGGGCGAGGATACGTAGCACCGATAAACTCATCTTT. Drawing the rest from reference TRDV3 and TRDJ1, the complete variable domain is CDKVTQSSPDQTVASGSEVVLLCTYDTVYSNPDLFWYRIRPDYSFQFVFYGDNSRSEGADFTQGRFSVKHILTQKAFHLVISPVRTEDSATYYCAFRARIRSTDKLIFGKGTRVTVEP.

This clone is large (0.1 to 1%) by share. Other DNA variants within this sample encode the same CDR3. This sequence joins TRDV1 and TRDJ1; the match to TRDD3 covers 11 bases. CDR3 length: 18 amino acids. V was pared by 5 bases and J by 7 bases, with 18 bases of the junction left unmatched. Germline V gene lookup returns CDR1 TSWWSYY and CDR2 QGS. CDR3 loop: CALGKTTSRSWGILKLIF. The CDR3 nucleotides read TGTGCTCTTGGGAAAACGACGTCAAGAAGCTGGGGGATACTTAAACTCATCTTT.

This clone was found a few times. A much larger clone lies one base from this, so it may be a read error. The same CDR3 also results from other DNA sequences found in this sample. The rearrangement uses TRDV1 and TRDJ1, with 8 positions matching TRDD3. Germline assignment: CDR1 TSWWSYY and CDR2 QGS. The CDR3 spans 22 residues. This chain's CDR3 is CALGELILQDITGGLYTDKLIF. CDR3 coding DNA: TGTGCTCTTGGGGAACTCATCCTCCAAGATATTACTGGGGGTTTGTACACTGATAAACTCATCTTT.

Relative to its sample, this clone is large (0.1 to 1%). V is TRDV1 and J is TRDJ1; 13 bases agree with TRDD3. Looked up from germline, CDR1 is TSWWSYY and CDR2 is QGS. CDR3 size: 21 residues. V shed 3 bases and J 0 bases; nucleotides not matched to a gene: 16. CDR3 sequence: CALGDSATGGYAKTYTDKLIF. The CDR3 nucleotides read TGTGCTCTTGGGGATTCCGCTACTGGGGGATACGCGAAAACGTACACCGATAAACTCATCTTT.

Sample share makes this clone large. J is TRDJ2 and V is TRDV1, with TRDD3 as a possible D gene (6 bases). Trimming stripped 1 base from V and 0 bases from J, with 21 bases between. The germline CDR1 and CDR2 sequences are TSWWSYY and QGS. The CDR3 contains 20 residues. The CDR3 here is CALGEHLRVIRWALTAQLFF. In nucleotides, the CDR3 is TGTGCTCTTGGGGAACATCTAAGGGTGATACGCTGGGCTTTGACAGCACAACTCTTCTTT.

This clone was observed a handful of times. A far larger clone is one nucleotide away, so this likely arose from a read error. V and J are TRDV1 and TRDJ1; 8 bases are a match to TRDD3. Germline V CDR1 and CDR2: TSWWSYY, QGS. The CDR3 is 23 residues long. In nucleotides, the CDR3 is TGTGCTCTTGGGGCCGAACCGCCCTACTTACAATTGGGGGATTTCGGGTACACCGGTAAACTCATCTTT. It translates to CALGAEPPYLQLGDFGYTGKLIF.

Comments on this clone: A much bigger clone sits one base away, suggesting this may be a read error. Other DNA sequences within the sample encode an identical CDR3. This chain uses TRDV1 with TRDJ1, with TRDD3 matching 8 bases. The CDR3 is made up of 25 amino acids. Germline V gene sequence: CDR1 TSWWSYY, CDR2 QGS. J lost 0 bases, V lost 1 base, and 31 bases had no gene match. The chain's CDR3 is CALGEPWPPTEGVGYAYPYTDKLIF. For the CDR3, the DNA is TGTGCTCTTGGGGAACCATGGCCCCCTACGGAGGGTGTGGGATACGCGTATCCCTACACCGATAAACTCATCTTT.

This clone is large. V gene TRDV1 combines with J gene TRDJ1; tentatively, D is TRDD2 (5 bases). The CDR3 extends over 15 amino acids. V dropped 2 bases and J dropped 7 bases, with 17 bases sitting between them. Germline V gene data show CDR1 as TSWWSYY and CDR2 as QGS. The CDR3 region has the DNA TGTGCTCTTGGGGAATACTATGGTCCTATGTCTAAACTCATCTTT. Translating it yields CALGEYYGPMSKLIF.

This clone was seen a few times. This may come from a read error, since a much larger clone is one base off. The same CDR3 can be traced to other DNA sequences in this sample. V gene TRDV1 combines with J gene TRDJ1; 12 nucleotides agree with TRDD3. Germline V gene lookup returns CDR1 TSWWSYY and CDR2 QGS. V lost 2 bases to trimming and J lost 5 bases; unmatched junction nucleotides: 15. The CDR3 runs 19 residues. CDR3 nucleotides: TGTGCTCTTGGGGAAGTGCCCTGGCTGGGGGATACGTCCACAGATAAACTCATCTTT. It yields the protein CALGEVPWLGDTSTDKLIF.